This T cell receptor beta chain comes out of a study of blood T cells in healthy people across ages. The study, taken as a whole, reports: Unsorted PBMCs blocked a conclusive comparison of naive and antigen-experienced cells. Donor CMV status, an unknown factor, possibly confounded changes in expanded clonotypes. Investigators treated diversity estimates from one million T cells as underestimates.

A remark on this clonotype: Its antigen is unknown.

Combining a sample-barcoded 5' primer with a J-beta primer mix, a second PCR ran for roughly 7 to 12 cycles. Every sample gave at least 2.5 million paired-end reads containing CDR3. Each CDR3 protein gets one entry after TCRdb re-called the 5' RACE reads with MiXCR. The sample contains about 1.5 million distinct CDR3 sequences, approximately 43% of which appear only once. The V gene lost 6 bases and the J gene lost 0 bases, with 10 bases spanning the gap. This CDR3 contains 14 residues. Sequencing used blood. This TCR came from a woman under 30 in good health. The rearrangement links TRBV12-3 or TRBV12-4 to TRBJ2-3, with D possibly TRBD2 on 5 matching bases. CDR3 in DNA: TGTGCCAGCAGGGACTCCTCTAGCACAGATACGCAGTATTTT. Amino acid sequence: CASRDSSSTDTQYF.